This T cell receptor (beta chain) was recovered during a study of Graves' ophthalmopathy and Graves' hyperthyroidism. Germline CDR1 is SNHLY and CDR2 is FYNNEI. This CDR3 is built from 15 residues. V was pared by 8 bases and J by 11 bases, with 17 bases of the junction left unmatched. RNA transcripts provided the template for amplifying TCR beta CDR3 regions. Scientists carried out first-round RT-PCR using HTBI primers and then a second-round multiplex PCR. From the multiplex PCR reads, TCRdb called clonotypes with MiXCR, one entry per CDR3 protein. Found here are approximately 640,000 distinct CDR3 sequences, 35% to 45% of them singletons; the top ten hold 2.5% to 3.5%. This clonotype was found once.

Sequencing used peripheral blood. The chain joins TRBV2 to TRBJ1-1; 10 bases agree with TRBD1. The TCR was taken from an adult man with Graves' ophthalmopathy. The CDR3 is CASRLTLPGQGHAFF. For the CDR3, the DNA is TGTGCCAGCCGTTTGACCCTTCCGGGACAGGGGCACGCTTTCTTT.